A single count supports the clone carrying this T cell receptor (beta chain). CDR1 and CDR2 from the germline V gene are SGHTA and FQGNSA. The V and J ends lost 5 bases and 8 bases respectively, with 16 bases between them. The CDR3 sequence is 14 residues long. The sample is drawn from a study of blood T cell repertoires in COVID-19. Study background: The United States, Italy and Spain supplied acute and convalescent COVID-19 samples. Sources were T cells, B-cell-depleted T cells, or PBMCs; the material itself was cDNA or gDNA.

In the original workflow: Scientists estimated how many nucleated cells there were by amplifying reference gene primers. The table came from immunoSEQ multiplex PCR; TCRdb's copy has only in-frame clones and leaves some out. V and J calls and clone size are copied from that table; D and trimming were computed from the DNA. The sample has around 110,000 clones, approximately 89% seen once. The chain employs TRBV7-2 and TRBJ2-1, with a tentative D call TRBD2 (5 bases). Sequencing used peripheral blood. The clonotype was recovered from a man aged 45 to 65 with active or convalescent COVID-19. CDR3 in DNA: TGTGCCAGCAGCCGGACTGGCGGCCCGGATGAGCAGTTCTTC. This translates into CASSRTGGPDEQFF.